This T cell receptor (beta chain) was identified in a study of identical twins. Trimming removed 4 bases from V and 7 bases from J, with 11 bases in between. The CDR3 runs to 13 residues. Germline CDR1 is SNHLY and CDR2 is FYNNEI. TCRdb re-called the 5' RACE reads through MiXCR, storing one row per CDR3 protein. The sample records about 470,000 distinct CDR3 sequences, approximately 25% being singletons. These sequences were also reported in another study, on T cells expressing NK-cell markers.

The chain recombines TRBV2 with TRBJ2-1; D is undetermined. This sequence was found in a woman younger than 35 in good health. Source material: CD4+ T cells sorted from blood. The DNA for the CDR3 is TGTGCCAGCAGTGTCCCGTTGTCTAATGAGCAGTTCTTC. Its translation: CASSVPLSNEQFF. Variable domain in full (rest from reference TRBV2 and TRBJ2-1): EPEVTQTPSHQVTQMGQEVILRCVPISNHLYFYWYRQILGQKVEFLVSFYNNEISEKSEIFDDQFSVERPDGSNFTLKIRSTKLEDSAMYFCASSVPLSNEQFFGPGTRLTVL.